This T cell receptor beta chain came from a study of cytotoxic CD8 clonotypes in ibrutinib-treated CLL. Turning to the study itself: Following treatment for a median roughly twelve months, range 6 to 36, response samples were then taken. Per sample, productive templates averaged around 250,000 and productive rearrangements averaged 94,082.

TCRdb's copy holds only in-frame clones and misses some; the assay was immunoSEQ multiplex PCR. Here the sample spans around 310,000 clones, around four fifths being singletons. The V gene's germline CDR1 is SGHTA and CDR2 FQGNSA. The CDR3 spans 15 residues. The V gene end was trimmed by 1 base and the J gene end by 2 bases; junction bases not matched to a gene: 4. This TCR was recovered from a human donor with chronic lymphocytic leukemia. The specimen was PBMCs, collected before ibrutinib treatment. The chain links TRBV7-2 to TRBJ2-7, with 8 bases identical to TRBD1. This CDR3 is CASSLEGTGAYEQYF. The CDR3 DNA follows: TGTGCCAGCAGCTTAGAAGGGACAGGAGCCTACGAGCAGTACTTC.